One and the same sample provided the 18 T cell receptor beta chains below, sequenced in a study of blood T cell repertoires in COVID-19. Method: immunoSEQ multiplex PCR; TCRdb's copy keeps in-frame clones and lacks some. The data contain 350,000 to 450,000 clones, around 87% of them singletons. Source material: peripheral blood. All receptors derive from a woman in her sixties or seventies with COVID-19, enrolled during active disease.

As regards this clone: Other nucleotide sequences from this sample produce the same CDR3. The chain has TRBV5-1 and TRBJ1-1; tentative D call: TRBD1 (5 bases). Germline-derived CDR1 and CDR2 are SGHRS and YFSETQ. V lost 4 bases to trimming and J lost 1 base, with 8 bases between them. This CDR3 is 13 amino acids long. CDR3 protein: CASSIQGNTEAFF. CDR3 coding DNA: TGCGCCAGCAGCATCCAGGGGAACACTGAAGCTTTCTTT.

The chain combines TRBV28 with TRBJ2-1, with 8 bases lining up with TRBD1. Germline loops: CDR1 MDHEN, CDR2 SYDVKM. The CDR3 loop spans 13 amino acids. Trimming at V came to 7 bases and at J to 7 bases, leaving 6 bases not matched to a gene. The chain's CDR3 is CASNPRTGNEQFF. CDR3 nucleotide sequence: TGTGCCAGCAACCCTCGGACAGGGAATGAGCAGTTCTTC.

The rearrangement joins TRBV6-5 to TRBJ1-2; 7 bases align to TRBD1. V was pared by 2 bases and J by 1 base, with 4 bases of the junction left unmatched. Germline CDR1 reads MNHEY; CDR2 reads SVGAGI. The CDR3 is 15 residues long. Here the CDR3 reads CASSYVQGSNYGYTF. DNA for the CDR3: TGTGCCAGCAGTTACGTACAGGGGAGTAACTATGGCTACACCTTC.

The chain links TRBV9 to TRBJ2-5; TRBD1 agrees at 10 bases. The CDR3 sequence is 16 residues long. V gave up 4 bases and J gave up 5 bases; unmatched junction bases: 11. Germline V lookup: CDR1 SGDLS, CDR2 YYNGEE. CDR3 in amino acids: CASSPGTRTGGETQYF. Written as DNA, the CDR3 is TGTGCCAGCAGCCCAGGAACCCGGACAGGGGGGGAGACCCAGTACTTC. The entire variable domain, with the rest obtained from reference TRBV9 and TRBJ2-5, is as follows: DSGVTQTPKHLITATGQRVTLRCSPRSGDLSVYWYQQSLDQGLQFLIQYYNGEERAKGNILERFSAQQFPDLHSELNLSSLELGDSALYFCASSPGTRTGGETQYFGPGTRLLVL.

The chain recombines TRBV5-6 with TRBJ1-6, with TRBD1 as a possible D gene (5 bases). Trimming shortened V by 1 base and J by 10 bases, and 9 bases separated the two germline ends. This CDR3 is built from 13 residues. Germline loops: CDR1 SGHDT, CDR2 YYEEEE. CDR3 sequence (DNA): TGTGCCAGCAGCTTGAGGGGAGGGTCACCCCTCCACTTT. Protein sequence: CASSLRGGSPLHF.

The V call is TRBV13, the J call TRBJ2-2; 13 bases match TRBD2. The J segment lost 7 bases and the V segment lost 10 bases, leaving 9 bases of the junction unmatched. The CDR3 has 15 amino acids. Germline values: CDR1 PRHDT, CDR2 FYEKMQ (reference sequence). CDR3 nucleotides: TGTGCCATACCCCGGACTAGCGGGGGCCACGGGGAGCTGTTTTTT. The encoded protein is CAIPRTSGGHGELFF.

The chain combines TRBV13 with TRBJ2-7, with 8 bases identical to TRBD2. Germline CDR1 is PRHDT and CDR2 is FYEKMQ (reference sequence). The CDR3 length is 16 residues. Trimming took 4 bases from V and 4 from J; bases not matched to a gene: 12. The CDR3 DNA reads TGTGCCAGCAGCTCCCATCCCCAGCGGGGGATATACGAGCAGTACTTC. Translating gives CASSSHPQRGIYEQYF.

V usage is TRBV6-1 and J usage is TRBJ2-2, with TRBD2 identical over 7 bases. This CDR3 comprises 16 residues. Looked up from germline, CDR1 is MNHNS and CDR2 is SASEGT. V lost 1 base to trimming and J lost 0 bases; unmatched junction nucleotides: 2. The CDR3 loop reads CASSEVGGANTGELFF. In nucleotides, the CDR3 is TGTGCCAGCAGTGAAGTTGGGGGGGCGAACACCGGGGAGCTGTTTTTT.

The rearrangement uses TRBV6-5 and TRBJ1-5; 9 positions agree with TRBD1. Trimming took 6 bases from V and 0 from J; bases not matched to a gene: 3. Germline loops: CDR1 MNHEY, CDR2 SVGAGI. CDR3 length equals 15 residues. CDR3 sequence (DNA): TGTGCCAGCAGAGAGGACAGGGGTAGCAATCAGCCCCAGCATTTT. It specifies CASREDRGSNQPQHF.

V usage is TRBV5-1 and J usage is TRBJ2-7; 8 bases match TRBD1. Germline V gene data show CDR1 as SGHRS and CDR2 as YFSETQ. The CDR3 is 17 residues long. V trimming: 4 bases; J trimming: 1 base; junction bases outside the gene matches: 13. The CDR3 here is CASSTGQVSTMSYEQYF. The CDR3 bases are TGCGCCAGCAGCACGGGACAGGTTTCAACTATGTCCTACGAGCAGTACTTC.

V is TRBV6-5 and J is TRBJ2-7; unclear D gene. The germline V gene has CDR1 MNHEY and CDR2 SVGAGI. CDR3 length: 15 residues. V was cut by 2 bases and J by 0 bases, with 11 bases left in between. The CDR3 DNA reads as TGTGCCAGCAGTTACCTGGGCAGTAACTCCTACGAGCAGTACTTC. It encodes CASSYLGSNSYEQYF.

The chain recombines TRBV4-1 with TRBJ1-4, with a weak D call TRBD1 (6 bases). The V end was cut by 5 bases, the J end by 3 bases, with 22 bases between. The V gene's germline CDR1 is MGHRA and CDR2 YSYEKL. The CDR3 length is 18 residues. CDR3 coding DNA: TGCGCCAGCAGCAAAAAAACTGGGGGCTGGGGAGCTAATGAAAAACTGTTTTTT. It translates to CASSKKTGGWGANEKLFF.

The rearrangement uses TRBV28 and TRBJ1-4, with TRBD1 matching 7 bases. V shed 4 bases, J shed 8 bases, and the junction held 10 bases outside the gene matches. The CDR3 runs 15 residues. Germline V gives CDR1 MDHEN, CDR2 SYDVKM. The CDR3 sequence is CASSSDRRLREKLFF. The CDR3 DNA reads as TGTGCCAGCAGTTCGGACAGGCGGCTGCGAGAAAAACTGTTTTTT.

The chain joins TRBV9 to TRBJ2-2; TRBD2 might be the D (5 bases). CDR1 and CDR2 (germline): SGDLS, YYNGEE. V dropped 2 bases and J dropped 2 bases, with 19 bases sitting between them. The CDR3 is 18 amino acids. The CDR3 sequence: CASSVRRTRTKNTGELFF. CDR3 in DNA: TGTGCCAGCAGCGTCCGGAGGACGCGGACCAAAAACACCGGGGAGCTGTTTTTT.

The chain combines TRBV9 with TRBJ2-1, with a weak D call TRBD2 (6 bases). Trimming cost V 4 bases and J 7 bases, with 18 bases left between them. The CDR3 has 15 residues. CDR1 and CDR2 (germline): SGDLS, YYNGEE. The CDR3 is CASSSRGASENEQFF. Here the CDR3 DNA reads TGTGCCAGCAGCTCACGCGGAGCTAGCGAGAATGAGCAGTTCTTC.

The chain is built from TRBV6-5 and TRBJ1-6; 9 positions match TRBD1. From germline, CDR1 is MNHEY and CDR2 SVGAGI. This CDR3 spans 14 amino acids. With 6 bases clipped from V and 5 bases from J, the junction kept 2 bases outside the gene matches. The CDR3 loop reads CASSRDRDNSPLHF. The CDR3 DNA follows: TGTGCCAGCAGCCGGGACAGGGATAATTCACCCCTCCACTTT.

This chain links TRBV6-6 with TRBJ1-2; 7 nucleotides agree with TRBD1. With V trimmed by 4 bases and J by 4 bases, 6 bases remained unmatched. The CDR3 sequence is 14 residues long. Germline values: CDR1 MNHNY, CDR2 SVGAGI (reference sequence). The CDR3 loop reads CASSSTGQAYGYTF. The CDR3 DNA follows: TGTGCCAGCAGTTCTACCGGACAGGCCTATGGCTACACCTTC.

The chain carries TRBV9 and TRBJ2-6; D might be TRBD1 (6 bases). V was shortened by 3 bases and J by 4 bases, with 11 bases between the two germline ends. Germline lookup yields CDR1 SGDLS and CDR2 YYNGEE. The CDR3 consists of 15 residues. The CDR3 bases are TGTGCCAGCAGCGCCACAGGGATCGGGGCCAACGTCCTGACTTTC. Translated, it gives CASSATGIGANVLTF.